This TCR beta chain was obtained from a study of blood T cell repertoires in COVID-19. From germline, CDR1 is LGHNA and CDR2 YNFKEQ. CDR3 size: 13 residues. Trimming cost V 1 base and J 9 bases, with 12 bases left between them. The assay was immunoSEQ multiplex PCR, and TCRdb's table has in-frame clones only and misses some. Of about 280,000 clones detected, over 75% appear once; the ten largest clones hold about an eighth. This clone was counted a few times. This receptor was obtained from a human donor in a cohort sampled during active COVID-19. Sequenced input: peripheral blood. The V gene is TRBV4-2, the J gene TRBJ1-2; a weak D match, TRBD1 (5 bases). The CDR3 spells CASSQGQKESYTF. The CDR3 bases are TGTGCCAGCAGCCAAGGACAGAAGGAGAGCTACACCTTC.